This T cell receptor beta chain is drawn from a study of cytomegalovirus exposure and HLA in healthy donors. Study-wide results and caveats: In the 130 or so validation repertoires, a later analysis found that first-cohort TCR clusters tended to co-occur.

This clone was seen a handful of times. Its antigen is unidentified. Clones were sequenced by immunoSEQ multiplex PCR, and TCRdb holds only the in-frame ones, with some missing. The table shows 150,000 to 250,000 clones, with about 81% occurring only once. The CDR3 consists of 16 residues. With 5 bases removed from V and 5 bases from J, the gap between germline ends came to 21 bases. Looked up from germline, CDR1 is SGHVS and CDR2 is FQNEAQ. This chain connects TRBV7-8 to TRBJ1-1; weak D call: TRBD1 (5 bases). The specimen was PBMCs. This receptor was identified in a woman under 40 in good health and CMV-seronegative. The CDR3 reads CASSPSGVGGGTEAFF. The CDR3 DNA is TGTGCCAGCAGCCCTAGTGGGGTTGGGGGAGGGACTGAAGCTTTCTTT.